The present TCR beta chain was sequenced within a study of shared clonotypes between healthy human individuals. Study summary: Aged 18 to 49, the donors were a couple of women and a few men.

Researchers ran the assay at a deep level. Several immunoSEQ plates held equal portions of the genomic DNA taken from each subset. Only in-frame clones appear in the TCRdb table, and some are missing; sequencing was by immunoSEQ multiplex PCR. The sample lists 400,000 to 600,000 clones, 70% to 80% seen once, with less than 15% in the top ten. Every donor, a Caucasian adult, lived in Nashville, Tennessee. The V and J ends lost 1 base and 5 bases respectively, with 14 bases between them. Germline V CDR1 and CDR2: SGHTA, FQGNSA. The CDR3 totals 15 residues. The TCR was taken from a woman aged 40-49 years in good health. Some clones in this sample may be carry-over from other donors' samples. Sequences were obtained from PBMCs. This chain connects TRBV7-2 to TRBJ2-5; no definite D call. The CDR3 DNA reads TGTGCCAGCAGCTTAGTCTCTCAACAAGGGGAGACCCAGTACTTC. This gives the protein CASSLVSQQGETQYF.